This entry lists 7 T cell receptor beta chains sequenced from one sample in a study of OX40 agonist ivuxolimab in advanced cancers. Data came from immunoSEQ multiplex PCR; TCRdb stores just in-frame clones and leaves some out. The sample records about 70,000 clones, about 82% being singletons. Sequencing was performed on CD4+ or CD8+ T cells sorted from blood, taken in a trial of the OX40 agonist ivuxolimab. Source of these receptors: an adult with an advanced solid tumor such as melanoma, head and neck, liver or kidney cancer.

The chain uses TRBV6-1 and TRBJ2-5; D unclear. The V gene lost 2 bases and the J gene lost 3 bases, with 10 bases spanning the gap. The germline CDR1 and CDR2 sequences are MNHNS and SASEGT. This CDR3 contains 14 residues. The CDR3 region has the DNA TGTGCCAGCAGTGAACTCTTTAGGGAAGAGACCCAGTACTTC. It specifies CASSELFREETQYF.

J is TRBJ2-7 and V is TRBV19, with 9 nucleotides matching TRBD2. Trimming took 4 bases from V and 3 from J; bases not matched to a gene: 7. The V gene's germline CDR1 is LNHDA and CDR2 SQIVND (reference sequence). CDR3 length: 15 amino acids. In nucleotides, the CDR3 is TGTGCCAGTAGTAGTCCCGGGACTAGCTTCTACGAGCAGTACTTC. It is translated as CASSSPGTSFYEQYF.

The CDR3 nucleotides read TGTGCCAGCAGCTTATTTGTGGGCGCAGGGGAGGATACGCAGTATTTT. Translated, it gives CASSLFVGAGEDTQYF. This rearrangement joins TRBV11-3 to TRBJ2-3; a possible D gene is TRBD1 (6 bases). The germline gives CDR1 SGHNT, CDR2 YENEEA. The CDR3 extends over 16 amino acids. V dropped 2 bases and J dropped 6 bases, with 18 bases sitting between them.

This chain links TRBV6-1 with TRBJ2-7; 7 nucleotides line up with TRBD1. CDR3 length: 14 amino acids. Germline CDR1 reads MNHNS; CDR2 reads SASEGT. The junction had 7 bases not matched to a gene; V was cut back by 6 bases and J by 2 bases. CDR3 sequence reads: CASRTQGSTYEQYF. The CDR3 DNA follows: TGTGCCAGCAGGACACAGGGGAGCACCTACGAGCAGTACTTC.

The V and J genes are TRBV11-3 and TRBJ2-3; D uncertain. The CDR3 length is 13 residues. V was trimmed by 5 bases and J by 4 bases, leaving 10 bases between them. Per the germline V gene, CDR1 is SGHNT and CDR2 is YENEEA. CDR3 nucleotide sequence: TGTGCCAGCAGCCCCCAATCGTCAGATACGCAGTATTTT. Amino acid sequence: CASSPQSSDTQYF.

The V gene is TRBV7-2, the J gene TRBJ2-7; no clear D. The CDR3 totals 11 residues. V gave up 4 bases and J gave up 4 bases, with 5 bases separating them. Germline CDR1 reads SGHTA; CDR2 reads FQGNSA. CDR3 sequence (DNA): TGTGCCAGCAGCTGGAGATACGAGCAGTACTTC. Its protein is CASSWRYEQYF.

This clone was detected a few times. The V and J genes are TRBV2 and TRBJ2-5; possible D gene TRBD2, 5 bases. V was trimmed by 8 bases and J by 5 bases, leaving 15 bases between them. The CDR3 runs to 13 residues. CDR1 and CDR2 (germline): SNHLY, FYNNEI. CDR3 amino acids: CASEPLAGETQYF. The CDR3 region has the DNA TGTGCCAGCGAACCCCTAGCTGGGGAGACCCAGTACTTC.